These 28 T cell receptor beta chains were sequenced from one sample in a study of OX40 agonist ivuxolimab in advanced cancers. Assay: immunoSEQ multiplex PCR; the TCRdb copy retains only in-frame clones and omits some. The repertoire holds over 15,000 clones, with around 79% as singletons. This material consisted of CD4+ or CD8+ T cells sorted from blood, taken in a trial of the OX40 agonist ivuxolimab. All receptors derive from an adult with an advanced solid tumor such as melanoma, head and neck, liver or kidney cancer.

The rearrangement uses TRBV27 and TRBJ2-1; D uncertain. Germline lookup yields CDR1 MNHEY and CDR2 SMNVEV (reference sequence). The CDR3 is made up of 11 amino acids. Trimming pared 3 bases from V and 10 bases from J, leaving 7 bases between. The CDR3 coding sequence is TGTGCCAGCAGTTTTCTCACCGAGCAGTTCTTC. This sequence encodes CASSFLTEQFF.

J is TRBJ1-1 and V is TRBV6-5; 8 bases are a match to TRBD1. Unmatched junction bases numbered 8, after V lost 6 bases and J lost 5 bases. CDR1 is MNHEY, CDR2 SVGAGI, per germline. This CDR3 has 14 residues. The CDR3 protein is CASSPDRGWTEAFF. The CDR3 DNA follows: TGTGCCAGCAGCCCCGACAGGGGTTGGACTGAAGCTTTCTTT.

The chain couples TRBV7-9 to TRBJ2-7; 7 nucleotides agree with TRBD1. The germline V gene has CDR1 SEHNR and CDR2 FQNEAQ (reference sequence). V lost 1 base and J lost 0; bases outside the gene matches: 3. The CDR3 totals 15 residues. The CDR3 is CASSLGQGTSYEQYF. CDR3 in DNA: TGTGCCAGCAGCTTAGGACAGGGAACCTCCTACGAGCAGTACTTC.

V and J are TRBV6-1 and TRBJ1-2, with TRBD1 matching 7 bases. The germline V gene encodes CDR1 MNHNS and CDR2 SASEGT. The CDR3 contains 15 residues. Trimming at V came to 0 bases and at J to 3 bases, leaving 4 bases not matched to a gene. CDR3: CASSEADREDYGYTF. In DNA form, the CDR3 reads TGTGCCAGCAGTGAAGCAGACAGGGAGGACTATGGCTACACCTTC.

The CDR3 nucleotides are TGCAGCGTTGAAGGGGCGGGGTTTTCAGATACGCAGTATTTT. The encoded protein is CSVEGAGFSDTQYF. V gene TRBV29-1 combines with J gene TRBJ2-3; a weak D match, TRBD2 (6 bases). CDR1 is SQVTM, CDR2 ANQGSEA, per germline. With 1 base removed from V and 4 bases from J, the gap between germline ends came to 12 bases. The CDR3 is made up of 14 amino acids.

The genes are TRBV27 and TRBJ1-1; D remains unclear. V gave up 0 bases and J gave up 5 bases, with 10 bases separating them. CDR3 size: 14 residues. Germline V gene data show CDR1 as MNHEY and CDR2 as SMNVEV (reference sequence). Here the CDR3 reads CASSLSSSLTEAFF. CDR3 DNA sequence: TGTGCCAGCAGTTTATCGTCGTCGCTGACTGAAGCTTTCTTT.

V usage is TRBV5-6 and J usage is TRBJ2-1; D perhaps matches TRBD2 (5 bases). Germline lookup yields CDR1 SGHDT and CDR2 YYEEEE. Trimming removed 3 bases at V and 8 bases at J, with 15 bases between. The CDR3 contains 14 residues. The CDR3 here is CASSSTDRGYEQFF. DNA for the CDR3: TGTGCCAGCAGCTCCACTGATCGGGGTTATGAGCAGTTCTTC. The complete variable domain, with remaining parts taken from reference TRBV5-6 and TRBJ2-1, reads DAGVTQSPTHLIKTRGQQVTLRCSPKSGHDTVSWYQQALGQGPQFIFQYYEEEERQRGNFPDRFSGHQFPNYSSELNVNALLLGDSALYLCASSSTDRGYEQFFGPGTRLTVL.

The V and J genes are TRBV7-8 and TRBJ1-2; 9 bases align to TRBD1. The CDR3 is 16 residues long. Germline-derived CDR1 and CDR2 are SGHVS and FQNEAQ. The trim removed 5 bases at V and 0 bases at J, leaving 7 bases unmatched. CDR3 sequence reads: CASSLWTGATNYGYTF. The CDR3 DNA sequence: TGTGCCAGCAGCCTCTGGACAGGGGCGACTAACTATGGCTACACCTTC.

This CDR3 reads CAIGRSDSRLNTEAFF. CDR3 DNA sequence: TGTGCCATCGGGCGATCGGACAGCCGTTTGAACACTGAAGCTTTCTTT. This chain joins TRBV10-3 and TRBJ1-1; D is perhaps TRBD1 (6 bases). The germline gives CDR1 ENHRY, CDR2 SYGVKD. The V gene lost 8 bases and the J gene lost 0 bases, with 19 bases spanning the gap. This CDR3 has 16 amino acids.

The rearrangement uses TRBV11-3 and TRBJ1-1, with a weak D call TRBD1 (5 bases). Trimming pared 5 bases from V and 6 bases from J, leaving 16 bases between. Per germline, CDR1 SGHNT and CDR2 YENEEA. The CDR3 consists of 14 residues. CDR3 protein: CASSVRSLGPEAFF. CDR3 DNA sequence: TGTGCCAGCAGCGTCCGAAGCCTGGGGCCTGAAGCTTTCTTT.

The rearrangement joins TRBV9 to TRBJ2-1, with D possibly being TRBD2 (5 bases). Germline values: CDR1 SGDLS, CDR2 YYNGEE. Between the trimmed V and J ends, which lost 4 bases and 9 bases, there was a span of 11 bases. The CDR3 is made up of 12 amino acids. CDR3 nucleotide sequence: TGTGCCAGCAGCTACGGCCGGGGTGAGCAGTTCTTC. The encoded protein is CASSYGRGEQFF.

This clone was counted a single time. The gene calls are TRBV28 and TRBJ2-1; the match to TRBD2 covers 14 bases. From germline, CDR1 is MDHEN and CDR2 SYDVKM. V was pared by 4 bases and J by 1 base, with 3 bases of the junction left unmatched. The CDR3 has 17 amino acids. The CDR3 nucleotides read TGTGCCAGCAGTTACGGACTAGCGGGGGGTTCCTACAATGAGCAGTTCTTC. It yields the protein CASSYGLAGGSYNEQFF.

A note on this clone: One junction end does not reproduce the germline sequence, and a read error may be involved. This sequence joins TRBV11-2 and TRBJ2-6; D is unclear. Germline V gene lookup returns CDR1 SGHAT and CDR2 FQNNGV. This CDR3 is 16 amino acids long. The CDR3 DNA reads TGCGCCAGCAGCCAAGAATCTAGCTCTGGGGCCAACGTCCTGACTTTC. Translating it yields CASSQESSSGANVLTF.

This sequence joins TRBV5-6 and TRBJ1-1; 7 nucleotides line up with TRBD1. Germline CDR1 and CDR2: SGHDT and YYEEEE. This CDR3 spans 17 amino acids. Germline trimming cut 4 bases from V and 2 bases from J; bases unmatched to any gene: 14. Written as DNA, the CDR3 is TGTGCCAGCAGCCAACTACAGGGGTCTAAAAGAAACACTGAAGCTTTCTTT. Its protein is CASSQLQGSKRNTEAFF.

V usage is TRBV4-3 and J usage is TRBJ1-6; no clear D. The CDR3 contains 16 residues. The V gene lost 0 bases and the J gene lost 10 bases, with 16 bases spanning the gap. The germline V gene encodes CDR1 LGHNA and CDR2 YSLEER. The CDR3 DNA is TGCGCCAGCAGCCAAGACCTGGCGGGATCGGGCTCACCCCTCCACTTT. It encodes CASSQDLAGSGSPLHF.

The J gene is TRBJ2-1, the V gene TRBV7-6; perhaps D is TRBD1 or TRBD2 (5 bases each). CDR1 is SGHVS, CDR2 FNYEAQ, per germline. This CDR3 has 15 residues. Trimming stripped 3 bases from V and 0 bases from J, with 9 bases between. The CDR3 reads CASSLDGASYNEQFF. CDR3 DNA sequence: TGTGCCAGCAGCTTGGACGGGGCCTCCTACAATGAGCAGTTCTTC.

This chain connects TRBV19 to TRBJ1-4; 7 bases fit TRBD1. The trim removed 6 bases at V and 10 bases at J, leaving 17 bases unmatched. The CDR3 totals 16 residues. CDR1 is LNHDA, CDR2 SQIVND, per germline (reference sequence). Here the CDR3 DNA reads TGTGCCAGTAGCCTAGGGGGCAGTGGAGGTTTTGGAAAACTGTTTTTT. The encoded protein is CASSLGGSGGFGKLFF.

The chain carries TRBV5-4 and TRBJ1-1; no reliable D call. Trimming removed 0 bases from V and 4 bases from J, with 4 bases in between. This CDR3 spans 12 amino acids. CDR1 is SGHNT, CDR2 YYREEE, per germline (reference sequence). CDR3 nucleotides: TGTGCCAGCAGCTTGGAGGCCACTGAAGCTTTCTTT. It translates to CASSLEATEAFF.

This clone has just one count. This chain joins TRBV4-2 and TRBJ1-4, with D uncertain. The CDR3 totals 15 residues. The V gene's germline CDR1 is LGHNA and CDR2 YNFKEQ. Trimming left V 0 bases short and J 5 bases short, with 10 bases between. CDR3 region: CASSQESGVNEKLFF. The CDR3, as DNA: TGTGCCAGCAGCCAAGAAAGCGGTGTAAATGAAAAACTGTTTTTT.

The chain uses TRBV6-1 and TRBJ2-3, with 11 bases lining up with TRBD2. The CDR3 is made up of 15 amino acids. With V trimmed by 3 bases and J by 1 base, 0 bases remained unmatched. Germline values: CDR1 MNHNS, CDR2 SASEGT. CDR3 loop: CASSETSGGTDTQYF. CDR3 nucleotides: TGTGCCAGCAGTGAGACTAGCGGGGGCACAGATACGCAGTATTTT.

The V gene is TRBV4-3, the J gene TRBJ2-7, with TRBD1 matching over 9 bases. The trim removed 1 base at V and 4 bases at J, leaving 5 bases unmatched. In germline, CDR1 is LGHNA, CDR2 YSLEER. The CDR3 extends over 15 amino acids. CDR3 DNA: TGCGCCAGCAGCCAAGCGTGGACAGGGGAATACGAGCAGTACTTC. Amino acid sequence: CASSQAWTGEYEQYF.

In its sample, this clone was seen a few times. The chain couples TRBV27 to TRBJ1-2; weak D call: TRBD1 (6 bases). This CDR3 has 14 amino acids. With 0 bases removed from V and 8 bases from J, the gap between germline ends came to 13 bases. CDR1 and CDR2 from the germline V gene are MNHEY and SMNVEV (reference sequence). CDR3 region: CASSLSWGAEGYTF. The CDR3 DNA reads as TGTGCCAGCAGTTTATCGTGGGGGGCAGAAGGCTACACCTTC.

The chain employs TRBV28 and TRBJ2-7, with TRBD1 as a possible D gene (8 bases). Trimming cost V 5 bases and J 3 bases, with 14 bases left between them. The CDR3 is 14 residues long. The germline CDR1 and CDR2 sequences are MDHEN and SYDVKM. The CDR3 nucleotides read TGTGCCAGCAGTCCTACAGGGGGGGGCTACGAGCAGTACTTC. Protein sequence: CASSPTGGGYEQYF.

This chain joins TRBV7-8 and TRBJ2-3, with a weak D call TRBD1 (6 bases). This CDR3 is 15 amino acids long. Germline CDR1 reads SGHVS; CDR2 reads FQNEAQ. The V and J ends lost 5 bases and 3 bases respectively, with 15 bases between them. The chain's CDR3 is CASSLFGRGTDTQYF. The DNA for the CDR3 is TGTGCCAGCAGCCTATTCGGCAGGGGTACAGATACGCAGTATTTT.

The chain joins TRBV5-5 to TRBJ2-3; D is ambiguous. CDR1 is SGHKS, CDR2 YYEKEE, per germline (reference sequence). V lost 0 bases to trimming and J lost 5 bases, with 7 bases between them. This CDR3 is built from 13 residues. The CDR3 is CASSLGWEDTQYF. The CDR3 nucleotides read TGTGCCAGCAGCTTGGGTTGGGAAGATACGCAGTATTTT.

The chain is built from TRBV6-5 and TRBJ2-1; D remains ambiguous. The CDR3 has 14 residues. V was cut by 0 bases and J by 8 bases, with 11 bases left in between. Per the germline V gene, CDR1 is MNHEY and CDR2 is SVGAGI. CDR3 bases: TGTGCCAGCAGTTACTCGAATGTCCAGTATGAGCAGTTCTTC. Protein product: CASSYSNVQYEQFF.

The chain employs TRBV7-9 and TRBJ2-3; TRBD2 agrees at 15 bases. CDR3 size: 17 residues. Germline CDR1 and CDR2: SEHNR and FQNEAQ (reference sequence). V dropped 4 bases and J dropped 0; count of bases not matched to a gene: 2. The CDR3 DNA reads as TGTGCCAGCAGCTCGGGACTAGCGGGGGGTAGCACAGATACGCAGTATTTT. It encodes CASSSGLAGGSTDTQYF.

CDR3 sequence reads: CASSEKAWVNTGELFF. CDR3 DNA sequence: TGTGCCAGCAGTGAAAAAGCATGGGTGAACACCGGGGAGCTGTTTTTT. The J gene is TRBJ2-2, the V gene TRBV6-1; D remains ambiguous. Germline CDR1 is MNHNS and CDR2 is SASEGT. The CDR3 covers 16 residues. V was trimmed by 2 bases and J by 1 base, leaving 11 bases between them.